This T cell receptor beta chain was captured in a study of CD4+ T cells in melanoma. Germline CDR1 is MNHEY and CDR2 is SVGAGI. With 6 bases removed from V and 5 bases from J, the gap between germline ends came to 13 bases. This CDR3 contains 13 residues. Profiled with immunoSEQ multiplex PCR; TCRdb holds only in-frame clones, not every one. This table has around 110,000 clones, roughly 90% appearing once. The study, taken as a whole, reports: Neoantigen-specific CD4+ T cells in melanoma reportedly had diverse differentiation states.

This clone occurred once. The antigen remains undetermined. The rearrangement joins TRBV6-5 to TRBJ2-5; tentatively, D is TRBD2 (7 bases). The clonotype originates from a human donor with melanoma. Sequenced material: peripheral blood. The CDR3 region is CASRVGGQETQYF. The CDR3, as DNA: TGTGCCAGCAGGGTGGGGGGGCAGGAGACCCAGTACTTC.